The 13 T cell receptor beta chains below were found in one sample sequenced in a study of CD8+ T cells in alopecia areata. cDNA reverse transcribed from extracted RNA served as the sequencing template. Sequenced by immunoSEQ multiplex PCR; TCRdb stores in-frame clones only, minus some. This record lists around 300,000 clones, none seen once only, and the top ten clones contain roughly 1.2%. Sorting of pooled cutaneous lymph node cells used CD4, CD8alpha, NKG2D, NKG2ACE and other markers. Material: CD4+ T cells sorted from a lymph node. These receptors all come from a C3H/HeJ mouse with alopecia areata. Strain haplotype at MHC: H2-k.

This clone was detected only a few times. Mouse germline and gene names are used. The read ends 4 residues before the CDR3 terminus; that terminus is restored from the germline J gene. The V call is TRBV1, the J call TRBJ2-1, with 7 bases that match TRBD1. CDR1 is NSQYPW, CDR2 LRSPGD, per germline (reference sequence). J was trimmed by 4 bases and V by 6 bases; bases with no gene match: 6. The CDR3 consists of 14 residues. The CDR3 sequence is CTCSPRDSYAEQFF. Incomplete CDR3 DNA: TGCACCTGCAGCCCCCGGGACAGTTATGCT.

In this sample, this clone turned up a few times. The gene symbols are mouse symbols. Coverage ceases 4 residues before the CDR3 finishes, and the germline J gene fills in the end. The rearrangement uses TRBV14 and TRBJ2-5; TRBD2 matches at 10 bases. The CDR3 has 16 amino acids. Germline CDR1 reads SGHDT; CDR2 reads FRDEAV. Trimming at V came to 5 bases and at J to 0 bases, leaving 6 bases not matched to a gene. Partial CDR3 DNA: TGTGCCAGCAGCCGGGACTGGGGCCTTAACCAAGAC. Amino acids: CASSRDWGLNQD. The whole CDR3 sequence reads CASSRDWGLNQDTQYF.

A word on this clone: Here the gene names and germline are mouse. With the read ending 4 residues before the CDR3 end, the germline J gene is used to fill in that end. This chain connects TRBV1 to TRBJ2-4; 9 nucleotides line up with TRBD1. Germline CDR1 reads NSQYPW; CDR2 reads LRSPGD (reference sequence). The CDR3 totals 15 residues. The part of the CDR3 DNA that was read is TGCACCTGCAGTGCTCCACAGGGGGCGGGAAAC. Translating gives CTCSAPQGAGN. The whole CDR3 protein reads CTCSAPQGAGNTLYF.

Comment on this clone: The genes are named according to mouse. The read gets to within 4 residues of the CDR3 end, and the germline J gene fills in the rest. This rearrangement joins TRBV17 to TRBJ2-4, with 8 nucleotides matching TRBD2. Losses at the gene ends were 0 bases for V and 3 bases for J; bases not matched to a gene: 5. Germline lookup yields CDR1 MNHDT and CDR2 YYDKIL. The CDR3 is made up of 16 amino acids. CDR3 residues: CASSRDPGGAQNTLYF. The sequenced part of the CDR3 DNA is TGTGCTAGCAGTAGAGATCCCGGGGGGGCCCAAAAC. The full variable domain, with the rest looked up from reference TRBV17 and TRBJ2-4, is DTTVKQNPRYKLARVGKPVNLICSQTMNHDTMYWYQKKPNQAPKLLLFYYDKILNREADTFEKFQSSRPNNSFCSLYIGSAGLEYSAMYLCASSRDPGGAQNTLYFGAGTRLSVL.

This clone appeared a few times. Each gene name is a mouse one. The DNA ends 4 residues before the CDR3 does, and the rest of the CDR3 is filled in from the germline J gene. This sample includes further DNA sequences coding for the same CDR3. This rearrangement joins TRBV12-1 to TRBJ2-3; 7 bases are shared with TRBD2. The CDR3 loop spans 15 amino acids. The junction had 2 bases not matched to a gene; V was cut back by 0 bases and J by 0 bases. CDR1 and CDR2 (germline): SGHSN, HYEKVE. The CDR3 protein is CASSLSGGSAETLYF. The CDR3 bases that were read are TGTGCCAGCTCTCTCTCGGGGGGGAGTGCAGAA.

This clone occurred a few times. Gene names are the mouse ones. From the germline J gene comes the end of the CDR3, since the read stops 4 residues before it. The chain carries TRBV13-3 and TRBJ2-7; 13 nucleotides match TRBD2. The CDR3 sequence is 16 residues long. CDR1 and CDR2 from the germline V gene are NNHDY and SYVADS. CDR3 bases read: TGTGCCAGCAGTGATCCCCGGACTGGGGGGGCTTAT. This translates into CASSDPRTGGAY. The whole CDR3 reads CASSDPRTGGAYEQYF.

This clone was found a few times. The germline and genes are mouse ones. With the read ending 4 residues before the CDR3 end, the germline J gene is used to fill in that end. This chain links TRBV1 with TRBJ2-7; D may be TRBD1 (6 bases). CDR3 length equals 14 residues. Germline V lookup: CDR1 NSQYPW, CDR2 LRSPGD (reference sequence). Deletions cut 0 bases from V and 2 bases from J, with 8 bases between. The CDR3 DNA, read in part, is TGCACCTGCAGTGCAGATCCAGGGGCCTAT. It codes for CTCSADPGAY. The full CDR3 sequence reads CTCSADPGAYEQYF.

Regarding this clone: Here the gene names and germline are mouse. The sample contains more than one DNA sequence encoding this CDR3. CDR3: CASSIGGASAETLYF. The CDR3 bases that were read are TGTGCCAGCAGTATAGGGGGGGCCAGTGCAGAA. This chain connects TRBV19 to TRBJ2-3, with TRBD2 as a possible D gene (7 bases). Coverage ceases 4 residues before the CDR3 finishes, and the germline J gene fills in the end. Germline lookup yields CDR1 FNHDT and CDR2 SITEND (reference sequence). The ends were cut back, 0 bases at V and 0 bases at J, with 8 bases in the middle. The CDR3 has 15 amino acids.

This clone came up a few times. Gene names refer to mouse genes. The sequenced fragment ends 3 residues before the CDR3 boundary, so the rest is inferred from the germline J gene. Other DNA sequences in this specimen translate into the identical CDR3. The chain links TRBV5 to TRBJ1-6; D is unclear. TRBJ1-6 is filed as an ORF, its function uncertain. This CDR3 comprises 13 residues. V was shortened by 2 bases and J by 6 bases, with 5 bases between the two germline ends. Germline assignment: CDR1 LGHNA and CDR2 YNLKQL (reference sequence). The CDR3 reads CASSQHSNSPLYF. Incomplete CDR3 DNA: TGTGCCAGCAGCCAACACAGTAATTCGCCC.

Concerning this clone itself: The gene names here belong to mouse. The read ends 4 residues before the CDR3 terminus; that terminus is restored from the germline J gene. This chain joins TRBV4 and TRBJ2-2; 8 bases are shared with TRBD1. With 4 bases clipped from V and 4 bases from J, the junction kept 5 bases outside the gene matches. The CDR3 sequence is 15 residues long. CDR1 and CDR2 from the germline V gene are LGHDT and YNNKQL (reference sequence). Incomplete CDR3 DNA: TGTGCCAGCAGCTTTGGACAGGGAGGCACCGGG. This translates into CASSFGQGGTG. The entire CDR3 sequence reads CASSFGQGGTGQLYF.

About this clone: Mouse gene names apply. The read ends 4 residues before the CDR3 terminus; that terminus is restored from the germline J gene. This chain links TRBV13-2 with TRBJ2-3; D is perhaps TRBD2 (7 bases). V was shortened by 0 bases and J by 0 bases, with 11 bases between the two germline ends. The CDR3 sequence is 16 residues long. Germline V gene lookup returns CDR1 NNHNN and CDR2 SYGAGS (reference sequence). Partial CDR3 DNA: TGTGCCAGCGGTGATGCCTGGGGGCTGAGTGCAGAA. Its protein is CASGDAWGLSAE. The entire CDR3 protein reads CASGDAWGLSAETLYF.

This clone was observed a few times. Mouse gene names apply. The read gets to within 4 residues of the CDR3 end, and the germline J gene fills in the rest. The rearrangement joins TRBV19 to TRBJ2-7; a possible D gene is TRBD1 (5 bases). CDR1 and CDR2 (germline): FNHDT, SITEND (reference sequence). The CDR3 has 12 residues. Trimming took 5 bases from V and 3 from J, leaving 9 bases between them. CDR3 DNA, as far as it was read: TGTGCCAGCAGGGACACCCTCTAT. This gives the protein CASRDTLY. In full, the CDR3 reads CASRDTLYEQYF.

As concerns this clone: Mouse germline and gene names are used. The CDR3 extends 4 residues past the end of the read, so its final part is completed from the germline J gene. This sample includes further DNA sequences coding for the same CDR3. This sequence joins TRBV13-1 and TRBJ2-5; 7 nucleotides match TRBD1. The germline V gene encodes CDR1 NSHNY and CDR2 SYGAGN. The junction had 4 bases not matched to a gene; V was cut back by 3 bases and J by 3 bases. CDR3 length: 14 residues. Partial CDR3 DNA: TGTGCCAGCAGTGTCCCGGGACAGCAAGAC. Translated, it gives CASSVPGQQD. The full CDR3 protein is CASSVPGQQDTQYF.